The clone carrying this T cell receptor (beta chain) was counted only a few times. Its antigen is currently unknown. TCRdb analysed the RACE reads with MiXCR anew, one entry per CDR3 protein. The repertoire has fewer than 95,000 distinct CDR3 sequences, about 10% of them found once; the top ten carry 2% to 2.5%. This sample stems from a study of human T cells and chemical hapten exposure. Time point: patch test 1, 2 weeks after DPC sensitization. Specified treatment: therapeutic diphenylcyclopropenone sensitization with weekly scalp DPC. Donors were 18 to 70-year-old alopecia patients suitable for DPC. Study-wide results and limits: Expanded TCRs made up significantly more big CDR3 similarity clusters than controls did. Donor immune responses may differ from healthy people's, since all donors had alopecia. Counts of TCRs above 1 in 1000 frequency stayed unchanged with DPC sensitization.

The J segment lost 0 bases and the V segment lost 1 base, leaving 5 bases of the junction unmatched. Germline V gene data show CDR1 as SGHTA and CDR2 as FQGNSA. This CDR3 comprises 16 residues. V usage is TRBV7-2 and J usage is TRBJ1-1, with 7 bases identical to TRBD1. The clonotype was recovered from a man in his forties with alopecia areata. Some clones in this sample may be carry-over from other donors' samples. This material consisted of whole blood, taken in connection with sensitization to the hapten diphenylcyclopropenone (DPC). Here the CDR3 reads CASSLGQGVMNTEAFF. The CDR3, as DNA: TGTGCCAGCAGCTTAGGACAGGGTGTCATGAACACTGAAGCTTTCTTT.